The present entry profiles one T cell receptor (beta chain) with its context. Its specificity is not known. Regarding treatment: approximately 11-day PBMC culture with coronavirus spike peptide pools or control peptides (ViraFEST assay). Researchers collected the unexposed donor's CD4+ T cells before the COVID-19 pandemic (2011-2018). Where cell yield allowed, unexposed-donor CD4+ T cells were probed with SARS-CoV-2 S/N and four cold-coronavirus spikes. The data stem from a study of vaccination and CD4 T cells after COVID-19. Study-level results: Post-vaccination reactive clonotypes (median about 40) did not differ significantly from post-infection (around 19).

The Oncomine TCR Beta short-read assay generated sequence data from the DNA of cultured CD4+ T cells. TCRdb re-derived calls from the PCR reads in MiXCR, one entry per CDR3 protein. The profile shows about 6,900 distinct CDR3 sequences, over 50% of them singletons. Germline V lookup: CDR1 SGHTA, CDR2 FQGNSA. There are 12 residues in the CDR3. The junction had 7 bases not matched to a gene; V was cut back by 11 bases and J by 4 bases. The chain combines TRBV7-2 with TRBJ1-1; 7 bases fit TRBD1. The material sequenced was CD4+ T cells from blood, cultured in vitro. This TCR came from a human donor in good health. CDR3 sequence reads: CAARGGPTEAFF. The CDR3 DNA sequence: TGTGCCGCCAGGGGGGGGCCCACTGAAGCTTTCTTT. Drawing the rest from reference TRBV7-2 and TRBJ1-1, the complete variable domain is GAGVSQSPSNKVTEKGKDVELRCDPISGHTALYWYRQSLGQGLEFLIYFQGNSAPDKSGLPSDRFSAERTGGSVSTLTIQRTQQEDSAVYLCAARGGPTEAFFGQGTRLTVV.